These 31 T cell receptor beta chains came from one sample sequenced in a study of T cells after yellow fever vaccination. Each CDR3 protein gets one entry after TCRdb re-called the 5' RACE reads with MiXCR. The table records approximately 180,000 distinct CDR3 sequences, about 6% of them present only once. This specimen was CD4+ T cells sorted from PBMCs, taken on the day of the first yellow fever vaccination. The receptors were sampled from a man aged 18 to 29 who received the YFV17D yellow fever vaccine.

This clonotype was seen ten or more times. V gene TRBV28 combines with J gene TRBJ2-5; D is tentatively TRBD1 or TRBD2 (5 bases each). V shed 10 bases and J shed 0 bases, with 18 bases lying between them. The CDR3 has 15 amino acids. The germline gives CDR1 MDHEN, CDR2 SYDVKM. CDR3 sequence reads: CATFGAGGNQETQYF. CDR3 nucleotide sequence: TGTGCCACCTTCGGGGCGGGTGGCAACCAAGAGACCCAGTACTTC.

This chain joins TRBV5-6 and TRBJ2-1; D is unresolved. CDR3 length: 15 amino acids. The germline gives CDR1 SGHDT, CDR2 YYEEEE. Trimming took off 6 bases at V and 0 bases at J, with 13 bases between the two ends. The DNA for the CDR3 is TGTGCCAGCACCCTGTCCCCCTACTCCTACAATGAGCAGTTCTTC. It encodes CASTLSPYSYNEQFF.

This clonotype occurred many times. The rearrangement joins TRBV6-5 to TRBJ2-7, with no clear D. The CDR3 length is 13 residues. Germline V gene data show CDR1 as MNHEY and CDR2 as SVGAGI. Between the trimmed V and J ends, which lost 7 bases and 2 bases, there was a span of 12 bases. The CDR3 bases are TGTGCCAGCAAGGAAACAGCCACCTACGAGCAGTACTTC. The encoded protein is CASKETATYEQYF.

This clonotype was seen a few times. This chain links TRBV20-1 with TRBJ2-7, with 7 nucleotides matching TRBD2. The CDR3 is 13 amino acids. Germline V CDR1 and CDR2: DFQATT, SNEGSKA (reference sequence). V lost 6 bases and J lost 1; bases outside the gene matches: 6. CDR3: CSAAPGGSYEQYV. The CDR3 DNA sequence: TGCAGTGCCGCGCCCGGGGGGTCCTACGAGCAGTACGTC.

This clonotype was seen many times. The V and J genes are TRBV20-1 and TRBJ2-4, with D maybe TRBD2 (5 bases). Trimming cost V 3 bases and J 6 bases, with 15 bases left between them. This CDR3 has 14 amino acids. Germline V CDR1 and CDR2: DFQATT, SNEGSKA (reference sequence). This CDR3 is CSARLAGPANIQYF. The CDR3 coding sequence is TGCAGTGCTAGGCTTGCGGGCCCGGCAAACATTCAGTACTTC.

This clonotype was observed a few times. The rearrangement joins TRBV5-4 to TRBJ2-3, with D perhaps matching TRBD1 (5 bases). This CDR3 has 14 amino acids. V was pared by 1 base and J by 4 bases, with 10 bases between. Germline V gene data show CDR1 as SGHNT and CDR2 as YYREEE (reference sequence). CDR3 in amino acids: CASSLMAGPDTQYF. The CDR3 DNA sequence: TGTGCCAGCAGCTTGATGGCAGGGCCAGATACGCAGTATTTT.

This clonotype was found many times. This chain links TRBV21-1 with TRBJ2-3; the tabulated D call, TRBD2, remains unverified against the DNA. TRBV21-1 has pseudogene status. CDR3 length: 14 residues. The CDR3, as DNA: TGTGCCAGCAGCATGCGCGGGACTAGGTCGCCGCAGTATTTT. Residues: CASSMRGTRSPQYF.

The rearrangement joins TRBV12-3 or TRBV12-4 to TRBJ2-3; TRBD2 might be the D (5 bases). Trimming left V 8 bases short and J 4 bases short, with 28 bases between. This CDR3 has 18 amino acids. The CDR3 region has the DNA TGTGCCAGCGGGCCGCGGTTTGGGCACGGGAATCGCCCAGATACGCAGTATTTT. Protein sequence: CASGPRFGHGNRPDTQYF.

This clonotype has a count of ten or more. The V call is TRBV20-1, the J call TRBJ1-1; D is possibly TRBD1 (6 bases). The CDR3 runs to 15 residues. Germline-derived CDR1 and CDR2 are DFQATT and SNEGSKA (reference sequence). Deletions cut 0 bases from V and 1 base from J, with 12 bases between. In DNA form, the CDR3 reads TGCAGTGCTAGAGATGCGGGGGCTGGGAACACTGAAGCTTTCTTT. Protein sequence: CSARDAGAGNTEAFF.

This clonotype was seen repeatedly, ten times or more. V usage is TRBV5-5 and J usage is TRBJ1-1; D unclear. CDR1 is SGHKS and CDR2 is YYEKEE in the germline V gene (reference sequence). The germline V and J ends were trimmed by 0 bases and 6 bases, with 6 bases remaining between them. The length of the CDR3 is 12 residues. CDR3 loop: CASSLEKAEAFF. CDR3 DNA sequence: TGTGCCAGCAGCTTGGAGAAGGCTGAAGCTTTCTTT.

The sample holds many counts of this clonotype. The gene calls are TRBV12-3 or TRBV12-4 and TRBJ2-5; weak D call: TRBD1 (5 bases). CDR3 length equals 13 residues. V was clipped by 3 bases and J by 5 bases, with 10 bases between them. DNA of the CDR3: TGTGCCAGCAGTTTGCGCAGGGCGGAGACCCAGTACTTC. It is translated as CASSLRRAETQYF.

In this sample, this clonotype turned up many times. One end of the junction is discordant with germline, which a read error may explain. The chain recombines TRBV20-1 with TRBJ2-3, with D possibly matching TRBD2 (6 bases). This CDR3 is built from 14 residues. Germline CDR1 and CDR2: DFQATT and SNEGSKA (reference sequence). This CDR3 reads CSARGPSGTDTQYF. In nucleotides, the CDR3 is TGCAGTGCGAGAGGTCCTAGCGGCACAGATACGCAGTATTTT.

This clonotype was detected a few times. The chain joins TRBV5-4 to TRBJ2-4; either TRBD1 or TRBD2 may fit D (5 bases each). Between the trimmed V and J ends, which lost 5 bases and 0 bases, there was a span of 15 bases. The CDR3 has 16 residues. Per germline, CDR1 SGHNT and CDR2 YYREEE (reference sequence). The DNA for the CDR3 is TGTGCCAGCAGTTCCGGGACCCCCGTAGCCAAAAACATTCAGTACTTC. Residues: CASSSGTPVAKNIQYF.

The CDR3 spells CASSPIWGRETQYF. The CDR3 bases are TGCGCCAGCAGCCCAATTTGGGGGCGAGAGACCCAGTACTTC. This sequence joins TRBV5-1 and TRBJ2-5; TRBD1 is a possible D gene (6 bases). The CDR3 consists of 14 residues. V dropped 4 bases and J dropped 4 bases, with 14 bases sitting between them. Germline V CDR1 and CDR2: SGHRS, YFSETQ. The full variable domain, with the rest looked up from reference TRBV5-1 and TRBJ2-5, is KAGVTQTPRYLIKTRGQQVTLSCSPISGHRSVSWYQQTPGQGLQFLFEYFSETQRNKGNFPGRFSGRQFSNSRSEMNVSTLELGDSALYLCASSPIWGRETQYFGPGTRLLVL.

This clonotype came up a few times. The genes are TRBV7-2 and TRBJ1-1, with 9 bases fitting TRBD1. The trim removed 4 bases at V and 11 bases at J, leaving 5 bases unmatched. This CDR3 is 12 amino acids long. Germline CDR1 SGHTA, CDR2 FQGNSA. Here the CDR3 reads CASSSDRGKAFF. The CDR3 DNA reads as TGTGCCAGCAGCTCGGACAGGGGAAAGGCTTTCTTT.

This clonotype showed up many times. The chain uses TRBV24-1 and TRBJ2-2; TRBD1 matches at 10 bases. The CDR3 totals 15 residues. The J segment lost 6 bases and the V segment lost 3 bases, leaving 3 bases of the junction unmatched. CDR1 is KGHDR and CDR2 is SFDVKD in the germline V gene. The CDR3 DNA sequence: TGTGCCACCAGTGATATCGGACAGGGGGCCGGGGAGCTGTTTTTT. Its protein is CATSDIGQGAGELFF.

As concerns this clonotype: This sequence may be a read error, since a much larger clone differs from it by one base. The V gene is TRBV5-1, the J gene TRBJ1-1; TRBD1 is a possible D gene (5 bases). Trimming took 2 bases from V and 8 from J, leaving 10 bases between them. Germline lookup yields CDR1 SGHRS and CDR2 YFSETQ. This CDR3 has 12 residues. CDR3 loop: CASSFQGGEAFF. DNA of the CDR3: TGCGCCAGCAGCTTCCAGGGAGGCGAAGCTTTCTTT.

In this sample, this clonotype turned up many times. The V call is TRBV12-3 or TRBV12-4, the J call TRBJ2-5, with a possible D match to TRBD1 (6 bases). The CDR3 is 15 residues long. V lost 5 bases and J 4 bases, leaving 17 bases between the germline ends. CDR3 in amino acids: CASSPGEGGRETQYF. For the CDR3, the DNA is TGTGCCAGCAGTCCAGGGGAAGGTGGACGAGAGACCCAGTACTTC.

This rearrangement joins TRBV5-6 to TRBJ1-5; 9 nucleotides align to TRBD1. J lost 0 bases, V lost 1 base, and 8 bases had no gene match. The length of the CDR3 is 18 residues. Per the germline V gene, CDR1 is SGHDT and CDR2 is YYEEEE. As DNA, the CDR3 is TGTGCCAGCAGCTTGTATCCCGGGACAGGGTATAGCAATCAGCCCCAGCATTTT. Translation: CASSLYPGTGYSNQPQHF.

This clonotype was seen more than once but under ten times. The V gene is TRBV12-3 or TRBV12-4, the J gene TRBJ2-7; possibly TRBD1 for D (5 bases). V lost 0 bases, J lost 0 bases, and 15 bases lay in between. The CDR3 has 17 amino acids. The CDR3 nucleotides read TGTGCCAGCAGTTTAGCCCTCGACAGCCGCAACTCCTACGAGCAGTACTTC. Its protein is CASSLALDSRNSYEQYF.

This clonotype was observed a few times. V gene TRBV4-1 combines with J gene TRBJ1-1; no clear D. Trimming removed 4 bases from V and 6 bases from J, with 15 bases in between. This CDR3 spans 14 amino acids. Germline V gives CDR1 MGHRA, CDR2 YSYEKL. CDR3 residues: CASSLNNPPAEAFF. Written as DNA, the CDR3 is TGCGCCAGCAGCCTAAACAACCCTCCGGCTGAAGCTTTCTTT.

This chain connects TRBV7-8 to TRBJ2-2, with 7 bases lining up with TRBD1. The germline CDR1 and CDR2 sequences are SGHVS and FQNEAQ. This CDR3 spans 15 amino acids. The V segment lost 5 bases and the J segment 4 bases; nucleotides outside the gene matches: 7. CDR3 in amino acids: CASSQSTGSTGELFF. For the CDR3, the DNA is TGTGCCAGCAGCCAGTCGACAGGGAGCACCGGGGAGCTGTTTTTT.

This clonotype appeared many times. The rearrangement uses TRBV12-3 or TRBV12-4 and TRBJ2-7; possibly TRBD1 for D (6 bases). V was pared by 6 bases and J by 0 bases, with 12 bases between. The CDR3 sequence is 14 residues long. In DNA, the CDR3 is TGTGCCAGCAGCCCAACAGGGAGCTCCTACGAGCAGTACTTC. It codes for CASSPTGSSYEQYF.

J is TRBJ1-2 and V is TRBV5-1, with 9 bases matching TRBD1. Unmatched junction bases numbered 5, after V lost 2 bases and J lost 3 bases. The CDR3 has 15 amino acids. Germline V gene lookup returns CDR1 SGHRS and CDR2 YFSETQ. As DNA, the CDR3 is TGCGCCAGCAGCTTCACAGGGGGCGCCGACTATGGCTACACCTTC. Translating it yields CASSFTGGADYGYTF.

The chain is built from TRBV3-1 and TRBJ1-6; D unclear. Trimming cost V 1 base and J 7 bases, with 8 bases left between them. CDR1 is LGHDT, CDR2 YNNKEL, per germline (reference sequence). The CDR3 extends over 14 amino acids. CDR3 sequence: CASSQVLGNSPLHF. Here the CDR3 DNA reads TGTGCCAGCAGCCAAGTCCTTGGGAATTCACCCCTCCACTTT.

This clonotype was observed a few times. The chain uses TRBV28 and TRBJ2-1, with 9 positions matching TRBD1. The CDR3 has 13 residues. V was clipped by 5 bases and J by 10 bases; unmatched bases: 6. Germline CDR1 and CDR2: MDHEN and SYDVKM. Here the CDR3 DNA reads TGTGCCAGCAGTCCACAGGGGGCTTGGGAGCAGTTCTTC. This gives the protein CASSPQGAWEQFF.

The rearrangement joins TRBV27 to TRBJ1-5; D call uncertain. The V end lost 6 bases, the J end lost 5 bases, and 8 bases lay between the germline ends. The germline CDR1 and CDR2 sequences are MNHEY and SMNVEV (reference sequence). This CDR3 contains 12 residues. The DNA for the CDR3 is TGTGCCAGCAGCCGCTTGGATCAGCCCCAGCATTTT. This translates into CASSRLDQPQHF.

This clonotype was detected only a few times. The chain combines TRBV12-3 or TRBV12-4 with TRBJ2-5; D is perhaps TRBD1 (7 bases). This CDR3 contains 14 residues. Trimming left V 4 bases short and J 1 base short, with 10 bases between. The CDR3 sequence is CASSSQGGQETQYF. DNA of the CDR3: TGTGCCAGCAGTTCTCAGGGGGGCCAAGAGACCCAGTACTTC.

The chain uses TRBV2 and TRBJ2-6; TRBD2 might be the D (5 bases). There are 16 residues in the CDR3. V was trimmed by 1 base and J by 2 bases, leaving 9 bases between them. Germline-derived CDR1 and CDR2 are SNHLY and FYNNEI. This CDR3 is CASSEGWTAGANVLTF. The CDR3 DNA follows: TGTGCCAGCAGTGAAGGATGGACTGCTGGGGCCAACGTCCTGACTTTC.

The sample holds a few counts of this clonotype. This chain uses TRBV7-2 with TRBJ2-3; TRBD2 is a possible D gene (5 bases). The CDR3 is made up of 14 amino acids. The V and J ends lost 3 bases and 2 bases respectively, with 9 bases between them. Germline CDR1 and CDR2: SGHTA and FQGNSA. DNA for the CDR3: TGTGCCAGCAGCTTTCCTAGCTTCACAGATACGCAGTATTTT. This translates into CASSFPSFTDTQYF.

This clonotype showed up just a few times. This chain joins TRBV20-1 and TRBJ1-5; D gene uncertain. Trimming left V 6 bases short and J 7 bases short, with 13 bases between. The germline V gene encodes CDR1 DFQATT and CDR2 SNEGSKA (reference sequence). CDR3 length: 12 amino acids. CDR3 region: CSAPPPGQPQHF. The CDR3 region has the DNA TGCAGTGCCCCTCCCCCTGGACAGCCCCAGCATTTT.